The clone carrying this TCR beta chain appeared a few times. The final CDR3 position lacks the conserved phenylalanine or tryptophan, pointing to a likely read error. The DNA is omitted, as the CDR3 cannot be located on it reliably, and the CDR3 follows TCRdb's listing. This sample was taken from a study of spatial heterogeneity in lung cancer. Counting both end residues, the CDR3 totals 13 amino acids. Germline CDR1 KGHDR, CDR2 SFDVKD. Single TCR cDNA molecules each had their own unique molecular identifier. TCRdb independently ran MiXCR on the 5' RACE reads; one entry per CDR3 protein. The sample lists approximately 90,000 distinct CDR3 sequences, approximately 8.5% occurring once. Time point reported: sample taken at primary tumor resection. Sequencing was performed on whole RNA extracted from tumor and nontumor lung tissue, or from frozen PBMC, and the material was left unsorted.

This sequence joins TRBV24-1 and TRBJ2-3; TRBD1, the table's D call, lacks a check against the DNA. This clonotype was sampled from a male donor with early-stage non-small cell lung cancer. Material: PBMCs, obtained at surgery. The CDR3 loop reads CATSDSRDRVNLL.